These T cell receptor beta chains were read from a single sample in a study of radiotherapy plus CTLA-4 blockade in lung cancer. Clones were sequenced by immunoSEQ multiplex PCR, and TCRdb holds only the in-frame ones, with some missing. The data hold tens of thousands of clones, with 60% to 75% observed a single time. The sample was peripheral blood, taken from a patient treated with radiotherapy plus ipilimumab. These receptors all come from a human donor with non-small cell lung cancer whose response to radiotherapy plus ipilimumab could not be evaluated. Each CDR3 is given with its conserved first and last residue. A D gene is named only where the DNA matches it firmly. Part of the rows lack a size; the others show once, few, many or a class for expanded clones.

D gene	clone size	V gene	J gene	CDR3 DNA	CDR3 protein
TRBD2	NA	TRBV10-3	TRBJ2-1	TGTGCCATCACGACTAGCGGGAGCCGCTCCTACAATGAGCAGTTCTTC	CAITTSGSRSYNEQFF
NA	NA	TRBV13	TRBJ2-5	TGTGCCAGCAGCTCGCTCGGGGAGACCCAGTACTTC	CASSSLGETQYF
NA	NA	TRBV28	TRBJ1-1	TGTGCCAGCAGTCTGGGACAGAACACTGAAGCTTTCTTT	CASSLGQNTEAFF
NA	NA	TRBV7-2	TRBJ2-7	TGTGCCAGCAGCTTGCAGGGGACGACTCGTCAGTACTTC	CASSLQGTTRQYF
NA	NA	TRBV9	TRBJ1-3	TGTGCCAGCAGCGGGGGGGGAACTACTGGAAACACCATATATTTT	CASSGGGTTGNTIYF
NA	NA	TRBV2	TRBJ2-5	TGTGCCAGCAAGCCCAACCCTTCAGAGACCCAGTACTTC	CASKPNPSETQYF
NA	once	TRBV7-9	TRBJ1-1	TGTGCCAGCAGCGTCAGCCGGGGGGATACTGAAGCTTTCTTT	CASSVSRGDTEAFF
TRBD1	NA	TRBV30	TRBJ1-6	TGTGCCTGGAGCCGGGACAGTAATTCACCCCTCCACTTT	CAWSRDSNSPLHF
NA	NA	TRBV10-2	TRBJ2-4	TGCGCCAGCAGTGAAGGACAGAAAAACATTCAGTACTTC	CASSEGQKNIQYF
TRBD2	NA	TRBV11-3	TRBJ2-3	TGTGCCAGCAGCCCCGGACTAGCGAGGGCAGATACGCAGTATTTT	CASSPGLARADTQYF
NA	NA	TRBV7-9	TRBJ2-2	TGTGCCAGCAGCGCTAGGAACACCGGGGAGCTGTTTTTT	CASSARNTGELFF
NA	few	TRBV5-5	TRBJ2-7	TGTGCCAGCAGCTTCGGTTCAGGGGTAACGCACGAGCAGTACTTC	CASSFGSGVTHEQYF
TRBD2	NA	TRBV29-1	TRBJ2-7	TGCAGCGTTGGGACAACCGGGCTTGGCGGGAGGACAAGGGCATACGAGCAGTACTTC	CSVGTTGLGGRTRAYEQYF
NA	NA	TRBV5-3	TRBJ1-3	TGTGCCAGAAGCTTGGATCAAGGCAGGGCGACCCTAAACACCATATATTTT	CARSLDQGRATLNTIYF
NA	few	TRBV30	TRBJ1-2	TGTGCCTGGAGTGGAGGGTATGGCTACACCTTC	CAWSGGYGYTF
TRBD2	NA	TRBV2	TRBJ2-3	TGTGCCAGCAGTGTGGGAGTCTCTAGCGGGACCACAGATACGCAGTATTTT	CASSVGVSSGTTDTQYF
TRBD2	NA	TRBV5-1	TRBJ2-7	TGCGCCAGCAGCCGTGGGGGGGAGGGGTCCCACGAGCAGTACTTC	CASSRGGEGSHEQYF
NA	once	TRBV5-1	TRBJ1-2	TGCGCCAGCAGCCCGGGGGGGAACTATGGCTACACCTTC	CASSPGGNYGYTF
NA	few	TRBV7-2	TRBJ1-4	TGTGCCAGCAGCTCCACTCTAATACAGGGAAAACTGTTTTTT	CASSSTLIQGKLFF
NA	NA	TRBV5-1	TRBJ2-2	TGCGCCAGCAGGACTGACGCGAACACCGGGGAGCTGTTTTTT	CASRTDANTGELFF
TRBD2	NA	TRBV10-1	TRBJ2-3	TGCGCCAGCAGTGAGACTAGCGGGAGTGGGGCAGATACGCAGTATTTT	CASSETSGSGADTQYF
NA	NA	TRBV4-1	TRBJ2-7	TGCGCCAGCAGCCAATTACTTCTCGGTTACGAGCAGTACTTC	CASSQLLLGYEQYF
NA	NA	TRBV6-5	TRBJ1-2	TGTGCCAGCAGTATTAAGGGGCCTAACTATGGCTACACCTTC	CASSIKGPNYGYTF
TRBD1	NA	TRBV5-1	TRBJ2-5	TGCGCCAGCAGCTTTGGACAGGGGGCCCTCGGCCAGTACTTC	CASSFGQGALGQYF
TRBD1	NA	TRBV5-6	TRBJ2-2	TGTGCCAGCAGCTTCCTAACAGGGGCCAACACCGGGGAGCTGTTTTTT	CASSFLTGANTGELFF
TRBD2	NA	TRBV10-1	TRBJ2-3	TGCGCCAGCAGTGAGTCGGCTAGCGGGACCATCACAGATACGCAGTATTTT	CASSESASGTITDTQYF
NA	NA	TRBV5-1	TRBJ2-7	TGCGCCAGCAGCTTTCTTTCGACAGATTCCTACGAGCAGTACTTC	CASSFLSTDSYEQYF
TRBD1	once	TRBV30	TRBJ2-3	TGTGCCTGGAGCACGGGACAGGGGGCGCAGGGCACAGATACGCAGTATTTT	CAWSTGQGAQGTDTQYF
TRBD1	NA	TRBV6-5	TRBJ1-2	TGTGCCAGCAGTTACGTGGGACAGGGGGTGTTCTATGGCTACACCTTC	CASSYVGQGVFYGYTF
TRBD1	NA	TRBV6-1	TRBJ2-7	TGTGCCAGCAGTGACAGGACAGGCCAGCAGTACTTC	CASSDRTGQQYF
TRBD1	NA	TRBV9	TRBJ1-1	TGTGCCAGCAGCGCCCGGGACAGAGCGAACACTGAAGCTTTCTTT	CASSARDRANTEAFF
NA	NA	TRBV2	TRBJ1-2	TGTGCCAGCAGTGTACAGGGCTTAATCTATGGCTACACCTTC	CASSVQGLIYGYTF
NA	NA	TRBV9	TRBJ1-3	TGTGCCAGCAGCGCCCCGGGGAGCTCTGGAAACACCATATATTTT	CASSAPGSSGNTIYF
NA	NA	TRBV28	TRBJ1-4	TGTGCCAGCAGTTTCGGGTCAGGGGCAACTAATGAAAAACTGTTTTTT	CASSFGSGATNEKLFF
TRBD1	once	TRBV19	TRBJ2-7	TGTGCCAGTATCACACGGGACAGGGTCAACGAGCAGTACTTC	CASITRDRVNEQYF
NA	NA	TRBV29-1	TRBJ1-2	TGCAGCGTGAAGACAGGCAACTATGGCTACACCTTC	CSVKTGNYGYTF